These 10 T cell receptor beta chains were all obtained from the same sample, sequenced in a study of blood T cells in healthy people across ages (dated by TCRdb to 2013 to 2016). The library was prepared using 5' RACE. Sequenced using an Illumina HiSeq 2500. A second PCR of roughly 6 to 11 cycles was run with a J-beta primer mix and a sample-barcoded 5' primer. Using fastp at Q25 and MiXCR, TCRdb reprocessed the public reads and kept productive beta chains. Duplicate CDR3 protein sequences are folded into a single record with the most common DNA and genes. The sample profile shows some 710,000 distinct CDR3 sequences; around 45% of them were found once. The ten largest make up 15% to 20% of the sample. What was sequenced was blood. The receptors stem from an elderly man in good health.

This chain links TRBV6-2 or TRBV6-3 with TRBJ2-7; 11 bases map to TRBD2. J lost 0 bases, V lost 5 bases, and 9 bases had no gene match. Germline assignment: CDR1 MNHEY and CDR2 SVGEGT. The CDR3 runs 17 residues. The CDR3 region has the DNA TGTGCCAGCAGTCGCGGGACTAGCGGAGCCAGCTCCTACGAGCAGTACTTC. Amino acids: CASSRGTSGASSYEQYF.

About this clonotype itself: At one boundary the junction diverges from the germline segment, which might be a read error. The J gene is TRBJ2-1, the V gene TRBV10-3; TRBD2 matches at 16 bases. This CDR3 has 16 residues. The germline gives CDR1 ENHRY, CDR2 SYGVKD. CDR3 region: CAITSGLAGGYNEQSF. DNA for the CDR3: TGTGCCATCACCTCGGGACTAGCGGGAGGGTACAATGAGCAGTCCTTC.

This chain connects TRBV5-1 to TRBJ1-1; unclear D gene. The CDR3 runs 14 residues. Per the germline V gene, CDR1 is SGHRS and CDR2 is YFSETQ. Trimming cost V 0 bases and J 1 base, with 7 bases left between them. CDR3 in DNA: TGCGCCAGCAGCTTGGGGGGTCAGAACACTGAAGCTTTCTTT. It codes for CASSLGGQNTEAFF.

The chain couples TRBV6-5 to TRBJ2-1, with D perhaps being TRBD1 or TRBD2 (5 bases each). The CDR3 runs 16 residues. Germline assignment: CDR1 MNHEY and CDR2 SVGAGI. Trimming pared 6 bases from V and 7 bases from J, leaving 22 bases between. The CDR3 loop reads CASSPEAGTNPNEQFF. CDR3 bases: TGTGCCAGCAGCCCCGAAGCCGGGACCAACCCTAATGAGCAGTTCTTC.

This chain connects TRBV9 to TRBJ2-5; perhaps TRBD1 as D (5 bases). The J call may be in error: the DNA end matches TRBJ2-7 better. Germline V lookup: CDR1 SGDLS, CDR2 YYNGEE. The CDR3 totals 14 residues. CDR3 sequence reads: CASSVVEGQGEQYF. The CDR3 nucleotides read TGTGCCAGCAGCGTAGTCGAAGGGCAGGGCGAGCAGTACTTC.

The rearrangement links TRBV10-3 to TRBJ2-1, with TRBD1 matching over 10 bases. Germline V CDR1 and CDR2: ENHRY, SYGVKD. The CDR3 runs 16 residues. J was trimmed by 5 bases and V by 5 bases; bases with no gene match: 9. The CDR3 DNA follows: TGTGCCATCAGTCCCCCGGGACAGGGGAAGGACAATGAGCAGTTCTTC. Protein product: CAISPPGQGKDNEQFF.

This clonotype was counted a few times. The V and J genes are TRBV20-1 and TRBJ2-4, with a tentative D call TRBD2 (6 bases). V dropped 1 base and J dropped 0 bases, with 13 bases sitting between them. CDR1 and CDR2 from the germline V gene are DFQATT and SNEGSKA (reference sequence). This CDR3 is built from 16 residues. In DNA form, the CDR3 reads TGCAGTGCTAGAGCGGGGGAAGGATTAGCCAAAAACATTCAGTACTTC. This translates into CSARAGEGLAKNIQYF.

There are a few counts of this clonotype. The chain combines TRBV7-9 with TRBJ2-3; 8 bases match TRBD2. After removal of 2 bases from V and 2 bases from J, the junction contained 9 bases not matched to a gene. The CDR3 consists of 17 residues. Per the germline V gene, CDR1 is SEHNR and CDR2 is FQNEAQ (reference sequence). The CDR3 region has the DNA TGTGCCAGCAGCTTATCTGCGGATAGCGGGACCACAGATACGCAGTATTTT. Encoded protein: CASSLSADSGTTDTQYF.

In the case of this clonotype: One junction end disagrees with the germline gene, perhaps due to a read error. V gene TRBV5-1 combines with J gene TRBJ1-5, with no clear D. Per germline, CDR1 SGHRS and CDR2 YFSETQ. CDR3 length: 15 residues. In DNA form, the CDR3 reads TGCGCCAGCAGCTTAGACGGCTTTAGCAATCAGCTCCAGCATTTT. Its protein is CASSLDGFSNQLQHF.

Concerning this clonotype: One end of the junction fails to match germline, which may point to a read error. The genes are TRBV12-3 or TRBV12-4 and TRBJ2-3, with D maybe TRBD2 (13 bases). The CDR3 runs to 23 residues. The CDR3 region has the DNA TGTGCCAGCAGGCGAAGGGACAGGGGGCTAAGAACTAGCGGGAGGGTCCGCACAGATGCGCAGTATTTT. It is translated as CASRRRDRGLRTSGRVRTDAQYF.